The 18 T cell receptor beta chains below were found in one sample sequenced in a study of blood T cells in healthy people across ages. With a J-beta primer mix and a sample-barcoded 5' primer, a second PCR ran roughly 6 to 12 cycles. In TCRdb, the 5' RACE reads were re-called with MiXCR into one record per CDR3 protein. The table has 550,000 to 750,000 distinct CDR3 sequences, over 20% seen once; the top ten hold roughly 3.6%. The sequencing sample was made of blood. The receptors shown here come from a man between 65 and 85 years old in good health.

Remarks on this clonotype: A single base separates this from a much larger clone, so it may be a read error. This sequence joins TRBV20-1 and TRBJ2-3; TRBD1 might be the D (6 bases). The CDR3 totals 13 residues. Germline CDR1 and CDR2: DFQATT and SNEGSKA (reference sequence). The CDR3 sequence: CSASGTNTHTQYF. The CDR3 region has the DNA TGCAGTGCTAGCGGGACAAACACACATACGCAGTATTTT.

CDR3 protein: CASSVSGRRGGDTQYF. CDR3 DNA: TGCGCCAGCAGCGTCAGCGGGAGAAGGGGCGGGGATACGCAGTATTTT. The chain is built from TRBV5-1 and TRBJ2-3; 8 positions match TRBD2. The CDR3 contains 16 residues. With V trimmed by 4 bases and J by 6 bases, 13 bases remained unmatched. In germline, CDR1 is SGHRS, CDR2 YFSETQ.

The chain joins TRBV12-3 or TRBV12-4 to TRBJ2-7, with 7 bases identical to TRBD1. Trimming cost V 6 bases and J 6 bases; bases outside gene matches: 2. The CDR3 is 11 amino acids. CDR3 loop: CASRWTGEQYF. DNA of the CDR3: TGTGCCAGCAGGTGGACAGGCGAGCAGTACTTC.

The V and J genes are TRBV25-1 and TRBJ2-6; D not resolved. Germline CDR1 MGHDK, CDR2 SYGVNS. The CDR3 runs 14 residues. V lost 5 bases, J lost 2 bases, and 7 bases lay in between. Here the CDR3 reads CASSSPTGANVLTF. In DNA, the CDR3 is TGTGCCAGCAGTTCGCCGACTGGGGCCAACGTCCTGACTTTC.

This clonotype was recorded many times. The chain carries TRBV13 and TRBJ2-7, with 9 bases lining up with TRBD2. This CDR3 has 16 amino acids. CDR1 and CDR2 from the germline V gene are PRHDT and FYEKMQ (reference sequence). Germline trimming cut 0 bases from V and 2 bases from J; bases unmatched to any gene: 5. The CDR3 sequence: CASSLGQLAGPYEQYF. As DNA, the CDR3 is TGTGCCAGCAGCTTAGGCCAGCTAGCGGGACCCTACGAGCAGTACTTC.

This clonotype occurred a few times. The chain is built from TRBV2 and TRBJ2-4, with 11 bases fitting TRBD1. After removal of 1 base from V and 6 bases from J, the junction contained 2 bases not matched to a gene. CDR3 length equals 15 residues. Germline-derived CDR1 and CDR2 are SNHLY and FYNNEI. The CDR3 bases are TGTGCCAGCAGTGAAGTGGGGACAGGGGGAAACATTCAGTACTTC. Translating it yields CASSEVGTGGNIQYF.

This clonotype was seen only a few times. The J gene is TRBJ2-7, the V gene TRBV18; 12 bases match TRBD1. Germline-derived CDR1 and CDR2 are KGHSH and LQKENI. CDR3 size: 15 residues. V lost 4 bases and J lost 7; bases outside the gene matches: 8. Written as DNA, the CDR3 is TGTGCCAGCTCACTTCAGGGACAGGGGGCTGGGGAGCAGTACTTC. Protein: CASSLQGQGAGEQYF.

This clonotype was seen only a few times. The chain combines TRBV6-2 or TRBV6-3 with TRBJ1-1; 8 bases align to TRBD1. V lost 7 bases to trimming and J lost 1 base; unmatched junction nucleotides: 2. Germline V gene sequence: CDR1 MNHEY, CDR2 SVGEGT. The CDR3 has 13 amino acids. In nucleotides, the CDR3 is TGTGCCAGCAATGACAGGGGGAACACTGAAGCTTTCTTT. Amino acid sequence: CASNDRGNTEAFF.

This chain connects TRBV7-2 to TRBJ2-1; 7 bases agree with TRBD2. J gave up 4 bases and V 8 bases, and 5 bases lay outside the gene matches. CDR3 size: 13 residues. Germline CDR1 and CDR2: SGHTA and FQGNSA. The CDR3 reads CASGSGVYNEQFF. Here the CDR3 DNA reads TGTGCCAGCGGGAGCGGGGTATACAATGAGCAGTTCTTC.

This clonotype was detected only a few times. The chain has TRBV3-1 and TRBJ2-5, with TRBD2 matching over 8 bases. The J call may be incorrect, as the DNA end agrees better with TRBJ2-1. This CDR3 comprises 17 residues. The germline CDR1 and CDR2 sequences are LGHDT and YNNKEL (reference sequence). The DNA of the CDR3 is TGTGCCAGCAGCCAAGGCCTCGGGCGCGGGCGGGGGGATGAGCAGTTCTTC. This gives the protein CASSQGLGRGRGDEQFF.

The gene calls are TRBV3-1 and TRBJ1-6; 9 bases are shared with TRBD1. Germline CDR1 is LGHDT and CDR2 is YNNKEL (reference sequence). The CDR3 has 16 amino acids. With 1 base clipped from V and 7 bases from J, the junction kept 5 bases outside the gene matches. Here the CDR3 DNA reads TGTGCCAGCAGCCAAGGAGCGACAGGGGGGAATTCACCCCTCCACTTT. As protein: CASSQGATGGNSPLHF.

The chain is built from TRBV20-1 and TRBJ2-3; 10 bases align to TRBD2. Trimming at V came to 1 base and at J to 8 bases, leaving 6 bases not matched to a gene. The V gene's germline CDR1 is DFQATT and CDR2 SNEGSKA (reference sequence). This CDR3 has 14 residues. CDR3 amino acids: CSARAYIAGGTQYF. In DNA form, the CDR3 reads TGCAGTGCTAGAGCTTATATAGCGGGAGGTACGCAGTATTTT.

The chain employs TRBV20-1 and TRBJ2-7; 10 positions agree with TRBD1. Trimming cost V 1 base and J 2 bases; bases outside gene matches: 8. Germline V gene data show CDR1 as DFQATT and CDR2 as SNEGSKA (reference sequence). This CDR3 has 16 amino acids. CDR3 region: CSARVSDRGQAYEQYF. The CDR3 DNA sequence: TGCAGTGCTAGAGTCTCCGACAGGGGGCAAGCCTACGAGCAGTACTTC.

Remarks on this clonotype: Its ends do not fully match the called genes, so a read error is possible. V and J are TRBV7-9 and TRBJ1-2; 8 positions agree with TRBD1. Germline CDR1 reads SEHNR; CDR2 reads FQNEAQ (reference sequence). CDR3 length: 12 amino acids. Written as DNA, the CDR3 is TGTGCCAGCAGAACCCGGGACAGGCGTGCTGCCTTC. The encoded protein is CASRTRDRRAAF. Variable domain in full (rest from reference TRBV7-9 and TRBJ1-2): DTGVSQNPRHKITKRGQNVTFRCDPISEHNRLYWYRQTLGQGPEFLTYFQNEAQLEKSRLLSDRFSAERPKGSFSTLEIQRTEQGDSAMYLCASRTRDRRAAFGSGTRLTVV.

J is TRBJ2-5 and V is TRBV5-1, with 9 bases matching TRBD2. The J call may be mistaken, given a closer DNA end match to TRBJ2-1. Per the germline V gene, CDR1 is SGHRS and CDR2 is YFSETQ. This CDR3 spans 15 amino acids. The CDR3 nucleotides are TGCGCCAGCAGCTTGTCACTAGCGGGTTCCAATGAGCAGTTCTTC. Protein: CASSLSLAGSNEQFF.

This clonotype was detected only a few times. This rearrangement joins TRBV20-1 to TRBJ2-5; D is perhaps TRBD2 (6 bases). The germline V gene has CDR1 DFQATT and CDR2 SNEGSKA (reference sequence). The CDR3 totals 13 residues. The germline V and J ends were trimmed by 0 bases and 3 bases, with 8 bases remaining between them. CDR3 in amino acids: CSARDGREETQYF. CDR3 nucleotides: TGCAGTGCTAGAGACGGGAGAGAAGAGACCCAGTACTTC.

The chain has TRBV14 and TRBJ2-1, with D possibly matching TRBD1 (5 bases). The J call may be mistaken, given a closer DNA end match to TRBJ2-7. CDR1 and CDR2 (germline): SGHDN, FVKESK. The CDR3 totals 16 residues. This CDR3 reads CASSPFFGASSSEQYF. In nucleotides, the CDR3 is TGTGCCAGCAGCCCATTCTTTGGGGCAAGCTCAAGCGAGCAGTACTTC.

This clonotype has a handful of counts. The chain joins TRBV5-1 to TRBJ2-5; TRBD2 might be the D (6 bases). Germline V gene data show CDR1 as SGHRS and CDR2 as YFSETQ. The CDR3 has 16 amino acids. The V end lost 7 bases, the J end lost 3 bases, and 22 bases lay between the germline ends. The CDR3 is CASAPARISGEETQYF. The CDR3 DNA is TGCGCCAGCGCCCCGGCTCGTATTAGCGGCGAAGAGACCCAGTACTTC.